The T cell receptor beta chain described here comes from a study of CD8+ T cells in alopecia areata. The overall study: For the treated group, dosing was oral tofacitinib at 5 to 10 mg twice daily. Findings of the study overall: Tofacitinib delivered significant drops in scalp clonality and in expanded CD8+ clones among the top 100. For lesional scalp, especially alopecia totalis/universalis, clonality was higher than in normal scalp.

It was cDNA, reverse transcribed from extracted RNA, that served as the sequencing template. Using immunoSEQ multiplex PCR, the repertoire was profiled, and TCRdb retains in-frame clones only, with some absent. The data contain 150,000 to 200,000 clones, roughly 65% of them seen just once; the ten biggest clones take up more than 0.7%. Specified treatment: oral pan-JAK inhibitor, 5-10 mg twice daily. As for this clone: Its antigen is still unknown.

The CDR3 length is 17 residues. Germline values: CDR1 ENHRY, CDR2 SYGVKD. V gave up 7 bases and J gave up 6 bases, with 26 bases separating them. The sequence came from a human donor with alopecia areata. Material: CD4+ T cells sorted from blood, obtained at week 4, from a patient treated with tofacitinib. This chain joins TRBV10-3 and TRBJ2-3; D is possibly TRBD2 (8 bases). This CDR3 reads CAITPTAGAAQGDTQYF. The CDR3 nucleotides are TGTGCCATCACCCCCACAGCGGGGGCCGCACAGGGGGATACGCAGTATTTT.